One sample yielded the 6 T cell receptor beta chains listed below, sequenced in a study of cytomegalovirus exposure and HLA in healthy donors. The method was immunoSEQ multiplex PCR; TCRdb's version includes in-frame clones alone and lacks a portion of them. This table has 200,000 to 250,000 clones, roughly 84% appearing once. Sequencing was carried out using PBMCs. Every receptor here comes from a man aged 18-30 years in good health and CMV-seropositive.

The V and J genes are TRBV7-9 and TRBJ2-7; D possibly corresponds to TRBD2 (5 bases). Trimming removed 2 bases at V and 7 bases at J, with 9 bases between. The CDR3 covers 12 residues. Germline V gene data show CDR1 as SEHNR and CDR2 as FQNEAQ (reference sequence). In nucleotides, the CDR3 is TGTGCCAGCAGCTTATTCGGGGATGAGCAGTACTTC. Translation: CASSLFGDEQYF.

This clone was counted between two and nine times. The rearrangement links TRBV7-9 to TRBJ1-4; D not resolved. The V end was cut by 1 base, the J end by 7 bases, with 10 bases between. Germline V gene sequence: CDR1 SEHNR, CDR2 FQNEAQ (reference sequence). The CDR3 covers 14 residues. The CDR3 sequence: CASSLGALGEKLFF. The CDR3 DNA is TGTGCCAGCAGCTTAGGGGCCCTGGGTGAAAAACTGTTTTTT.

This clone was recorded only once. The chain employs TRBV6-6 and TRBJ2-1, with D possibly matching TRBD1 (7 bases). The CDR3 extends over 15 amino acids. V was clipped by 2 bases and J by 8 bases, with 16 bases between them. The germline CDR1 and CDR2 sequences are MNHNY and SVGAGI (reference sequence). The CDR3 coding sequence is TGTGCCAGCAGTTACCGGGGAGGAGGGGGCCATGAGCAGTTCTTC. Translated, it gives CASSYRGGGGHEQFF.

The genes are TRBV5-4 and TRBJ2-5; 9 nucleotides agree with TRBD2. The trim removed 4 bases at V and 2 bases at J, leaving 6 bases unmatched. This CDR3 comprises 15 residues. From germline, CDR1 is SGHNT and CDR2 YYREEE (reference sequence). In DNA, the CDR3 is TGTGCCAGCAGCCCCTCGGCGGGAGGGCAAGAGACCCAGTACTTC. Translated, it gives CASSPSAGGQETQYF.

This chain uses TRBV7-2 with TRBJ2-1; D gene unclear. The V end lost 0 bases, the J end lost 0 bases, and 9 bases lay between the germline ends. Germline V lookup: CDR1 SGHTA, CDR2 FQGNSA. CDR3 size: 16 residues. The CDR3 region is CASSLASSSSYNEQFF. Here the CDR3 DNA reads TGTGCCAGCAGCTTAGCGTCTTCCAGCTCCTACAATGAGCAGTTCTTC.

The CDR3 loop is CASSVEGSNTGELFF. The CDR3 DNA sequence: TGTGCCAGCAGTGTAGAGGGATCGAACACCGGGGAGCTGTTTTTT. V and J are TRBV2 and TRBJ2-2, with a weak D call TRBD2 (5 bases). Deletions cut 4 bases from V and 0 bases from J, with 9 bases between. Germline assignment: CDR1 SNHLY and CDR2 FYNNEI. The CDR3 runs 15 residues. The complete variable domain, with remaining parts taken from reference TRBV2 and TRBJ2-2, reads EPEVTQTPSHQVTQMGQEVILRCVPISNHLYFYWYRQILGQKVEFLVSFYNNEISEKSEIFDDQFSVERPDGSNFTLKIRSTKLEDSAMYFCASSVEGSNTGELFFGEGSRLTVL.